The 15 T cell receptor beta chains below were found in one sample sequenced in a study of T cells in Graves' hyperthyroidism and ophthalmopathy. Using RNA transcripts as the source, TCR beta CDR3 regions were amplified. The HTBI primer set served for first-round RT-PCR of the TCR CDR3. TCRdb re-analysed the multiplex PCR reads in MiXCR, keeping a single row per CDR3 protein. Among hundreds of thousands of distinct CDR3 sequences listed, roughly 15% were seen once. Material: blood. These receptors were taken from a man younger than 30 with Graves' ophthalmopathy.

This clonotype was observed a handful of times. The V gene is TRBV6-1, the J gene TRBJ2-3, with 8 bases aligning to TRBD1. With 7 bases clipped from V and 0 bases from J, the junction kept 9 bases outside the gene matches. Germline loops: CDR1 MNHNS, CDR2 SASEGT. This CDR3 region has 16 residues. The CDR3 loop is CASKPQGAPSTDTQYF. The CDR3 nucleotides read TGTGCCAGCAAACCCCAGGGGGCCCCTAGCACAGATACGCAGTATTTT.

This clonotype was recorded at least ten times. A single base separates this from a much larger clone, so it may be a read error. V gene TRBV7-9 combines with J gene TRBJ2-3; D is ambiguous. Trimming removed 7 bases at V and 2 bases at J, with 4 bases between. The CDR3 extends over 11 amino acids. Germline V gives CDR1 SEHNR, CDR2 FQNEAQ (reference sequence). CDR3 DNA: TGTGCCAGCACCTTCACAGATACGCAGTATTTT. Its protein product is CASTFTDTQYF.

This clonotype has ten or more counts. The V and J genes are TRBV19 and TRBJ2-7; 9 bases line up with TRBD2. Looked up from germline, CDR1 is LNHDA and CDR2 is SQIVND (reference sequence). The V gene end was trimmed by 3 bases and the J gene end by 4 bases; junction bases not matched to a gene: 4. The CDR3 runs to 14 residues. CDR3: CASSIRTSEYEQYF. The CDR3 nucleotides are TGTGCCAGTAGTATCCGGACTAGCGAATACGAGCAGTACTTC.

The rearrangement joins TRBV14 to TRBJ2-5, with D unclear. The germline V gene has CDR1 SGHDN and CDR2 FVKESK. The length of the CDR3 is 17 residues. With 1 base removed from V and 4 bases from J, the gap between germline ends came to 19 bases. CDR3 region: CASSQGEFAELLETQYF. CDR3 bases: TGTGCCAGCAGCCAAGGAGAATTTGCGGAGCTCCTAGAGACCCAGTACTTC.

This clonotype was observed a handful of times. The genes are TRBV6-1 and TRBJ2-2; D is undetermined. The CDR3 has 15 amino acids. The germline V gene has CDR1 MNHNS and CDR2 SASEGT. The V and J ends lost 5 bases and 6 bases respectively, with 16 bases between them. In DNA form, the CDR3 reads TGTGCCAGCAGTTACGCGCTCATAGGCGCCGGGGAGCTGTTTTTT. Protein sequence: CASSYALIGAGELFF.

This clonotype was found many times. V is TRBV10-3 and J is TRBJ2-3, with 12 nucleotides matching TRBD2. With 0 bases clipped from V and 4 bases from J, the junction kept 5 bases outside the gene matches. Per the germline V gene, CDR1 is ENHRY and CDR2 is SYGVKD. CDR3 length: 17 residues. The CDR3 nucleotides are TGTGCCATCAGTGAGTCTGGACTAGCGGGAAACTCAGATACGCAGTATTTT. Translating gives CAISESGLAGNSDTQYF.

This clonotype was seen many times. The chain links TRBV5-1 to TRBJ2-1, with 8 bases matching TRBD2. After removal of 4 bases from V and 3 bases from J, the junction contained 6 bases not matched to a gene. This CDR3 spans 15 amino acids. Germline V gene lookup returns CDR1 SGHRS and CDR2 YFSETQ. This CDR3 is CASSELAGIYNEQFF. In DNA form, the CDR3 reads TGCGCCAGCAGCGAATTAGCGGGGATCTACAATGAGCAGTTCTTC.

This clonotype appeared many times. J is TRBJ2-2 and V is TRBV20-1, with TRBD1 identical over 8 bases. This CDR3 is built from 15 residues. Trimming removed 1 base from V and 1 base from J; junction bases left unmatched: 2. The germline gives CDR1 DFQATT, CDR2 SNEGSKA (reference sequence). The CDR3: CSARGGTGNTGELFF. The CDR3 DNA reads TGCAGTGCTAGAGGTGGGACAGGGAACACCGGGGAGCTGTTTTTT.

Ten or more counts support this clonotype. This chain joins TRBV5-1 and TRBJ1-1; D possibly corresponds to TRBD1 (5 bases). V lost 4 bases, J lost 1 base, and 11 bases lay in between. Germline assignment: CDR1 SGHRS and CDR2 YFSETQ. This CDR3 spans 14 amino acids. The CDR3, as DNA: TGCGCCAGCAGCGTGGACACAGGGAACACTGAAGCTTTCTTT. It is translated as CASSVDTGNTEAFF.

The CDR3: CASSLHWLSIGFYGGNTEAFF. CDR3 in DNA: TGTGCCAGCAGCTTGCATTGGCTTTCGATTGGATTCTATGGGGGGAACACTGAAGCTTTCTTT. The chain combines TRBV5-5 with TRBJ1-1; possible D gene TRBD1, 5 bases. Germline CDR1 is SGHKS and CDR2 is YYEKEE (reference sequence). The CDR3 totals 21 residues. Trimming removed 1 base from V and 1 base from J, with 29 bases in between.

This clonotype was counted at least ten times. The V call is TRBV24-1, the J call TRBJ2-3; 8 bases are shared with TRBD1. CDR1 is KGHDR and CDR2 is SFDVKD in the germline V gene. The CDR3 loop spans 14 amino acids. The junction had 8 bases not matched to a gene; V was cut back by 12 bases and J by 1 base. The CDR3 spells CAVGDRSGTDTQYF. The CDR3 DNA sequence: TGTGCCGTGGGGGACAGGTCTGGCACAGATACGCAGTATTTT.

This clonotype has ten or more counts. The rearrangement uses TRBV6-1 and TRBJ1-1; maybe TRBD1 (5 bases). CDR1 MNHNS and CDR2 SASEGT come from the germline V gene. V lost 6 bases and J lost 5, with 13 bases in between. The length of the CDR3 is 13 residues. CDR3 bases: TGTGCCAGCAGGTCTCCAGGGCGTACTGAAGCTTTCTTT. Protein: CASRSPGRTEAFF.

Remarks on this clonotype: A much larger clone differs by one base, so this may be a read error. CDR3 loop: CASSFTGGEQYF. CDR3 nucleotides: TGTGCCAGCAGTTTCACAGGGGGCGAGCAGTACTTC. The V call is TRBV27, the J call TRBJ2-7; 8 bases align to TRBD1. With 3 bases clipped from V and 6 bases from J, the junction kept 1 base outside the gene matches. The CDR3 contains 12 residues. CDR1 MNHEY and CDR2 SMNVEV come from the germline V gene (reference sequence).

This chain connects TRBV4-1 to TRBJ2-3; no firm D call. From germline, CDR1 is MGHRA and CDR2 YSYEKL. CDR3 length equals 13 residues. V was clipped by 4 bases and J by 2 bases, with 7 bases between them. The DNA of the CDR3 is TGCGCCAGCAGCCCGCCTTTCACAGATACGCAGTATTTT. This gives the protein CASSPPFTDTQYF.

The gene calls are TRBV7-9 and TRBJ2-1; tentatively, D is TRBD1 or TRBD2 (5 bases each). This CDR3 region has 19 residues. V was cut by 4 bases and J by 9 bases, with 31 bases left in between. Germline CDR1 and CDR2: SEHNR and FQNEAQ (reference sequence). This chain's CDR3 is CASSSTGRGWEMDTGEQFF. The CDR3 nucleotides read TGTGCCAGCAGCTCCACGGGACGAGGCTGGGAGATGGATACTGGTGAGCAGTTCTTC. The full variable domain, completed using reference TRBV7-9 and TRBJ2-1, is DTGVSQNPRHKITKRGQNVTFRCDPISEHNRLYWYRQTLGQGPEFLTYFQNEAQLEKSRLLSDRFSAERPKGSFSTLEIQRTEQGDSAMYLCASSSTGRGWEMDTGEQFFGPGTRLTVL.